The entry below describes one T cell receptor beta chain. The germline CDR1 and CDR2 sequences are GTSNPN and SVGIG (reference sequence). Germline trimming cut 1 base from V and 7 bases from J; bases unmatched to any gene: 6. The CDR3 runs 14 residues. These data belong to a study of cytomegalovirus exposure and HLA in healthy donors. The PCR ran on 60 Vbeta and 13 Jbeta primers. Produced via immunoSEQ multiplex PCR; TCRdb's table is partial and in-frame only. The sample shows approximately 300,000 clones, approximately 80% of them seen only once. The sequencing sample was made of PBMCs. The chain uses TRBV30 and TRBJ2-1, with 8 nucleotides matching TRBD2. This sequence originates from a girl aged 2 to 10 in good health and CMV-seronegative. The CDR3: CAWSAGGPVNEQFF. DNA of the CDR3: TGTGCCTGGAGTGCGGGAGGGCCGGTGAATGAGCAGTTCTTC.